Each of the 2 T cell receptor beta chains below was sequenced from the same sample in a study of blood T cell repertoires in COVID-19. Method: immunoSEQ multiplex PCR; TCRdb's copy keeps in-frame clones and lacks some. The profile covers around 67,000 clones, with around nine tenths appearing a single time and approximately 20% taken by the ten largest. Sequenced material: peripheral blood. The receptors were gathered from a woman at least 80 years old with acute or convalescent COVID-19.

The V gene is TRBV19, the J gene TRBJ1-6; 10 bases are a match to TRBD1. This CDR3 is 15 amino acids long. The V gene's germline CDR1 is LNHDA and CDR2 SQIVND (reference sequence). V shed 4 bases and J 7 bases; nucleotides not matched to a gene: 4. CDR3 loop: CASSNGQGGNSPLHF. In nucleotides, the CDR3 is TGTGCCAGTAGTAATGGACAGGGGGGGAATTCACCCCTCCACTTT.

The chain uses TRBV27 and TRBJ1-2; 10 nucleotides align to TRBD1. Losses at the gene ends were 4 bases for V and 5 bases for J; bases not matched to a gene: 1. The CDR3 has 13 amino acids. Germline V CDR1 and CDR2: MNHEY, SMNVEV (reference sequence). The CDR3 DNA reads as TGTGCCAGCAGTTGGACAGGGGGGTATGGCTACACCTTC. This translates into CASSWTGGYGYTF.